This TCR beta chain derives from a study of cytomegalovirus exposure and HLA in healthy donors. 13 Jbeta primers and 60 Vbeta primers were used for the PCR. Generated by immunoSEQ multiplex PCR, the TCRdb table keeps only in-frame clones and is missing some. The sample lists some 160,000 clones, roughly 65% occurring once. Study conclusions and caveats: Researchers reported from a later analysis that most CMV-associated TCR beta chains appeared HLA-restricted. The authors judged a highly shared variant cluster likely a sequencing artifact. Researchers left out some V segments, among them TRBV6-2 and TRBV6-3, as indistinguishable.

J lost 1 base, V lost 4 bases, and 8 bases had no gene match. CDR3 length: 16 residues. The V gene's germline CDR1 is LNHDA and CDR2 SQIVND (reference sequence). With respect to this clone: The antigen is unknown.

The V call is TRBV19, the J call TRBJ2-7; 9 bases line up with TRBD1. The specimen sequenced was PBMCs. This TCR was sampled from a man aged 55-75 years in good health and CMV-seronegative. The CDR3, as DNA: TGTGCCAGTAGTAAAGGGCGGGGACAGGGATCCTACGAGCAGTACTTC. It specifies CASSKGRGQGSYEQYF.